What follows describes a single T cell receptor beta chain. Its antigen is still unknown. Primers for the PCR totalled 60 Vbeta and 13 Jbeta. Clones were read by immunoSEQ multiplex PCR, and TCRdb kept only the in-frame ones, dropping some. Seen here are some 200,000 clones, about 78% observed once, and the top ten hold less than 3.5%. These data come from a study of cytomegalovirus exposure and HLA in healthy donors. With V trimmed by 2 bases and J by 4 bases, 3 bases remained unmatched. The CDR3 covers 15 residues. The germline gives CDR1 MNHNS, CDR2 SASEGT. General observations from the study: Because they were indistinguishable, some V segments, including TRBV6-2 and TRBV6-3, were excluded. A later analysis found that most CMV-associated TCR beta chains appeared HLA-restricted.

The chain has TRBV6-1 and TRBJ1-2, with 11 bases matching TRBD1. Sample: PBMCs. The clonotype originates from a woman aged 25 to 45 in good health and CMV-seronegative. The CDR3: CASSEWGTGGYGYTF. CDR3 DNA: TGTGCCAGCAGTGAATGGGGGACAGGGGGCTATGGCTACACCTTC.